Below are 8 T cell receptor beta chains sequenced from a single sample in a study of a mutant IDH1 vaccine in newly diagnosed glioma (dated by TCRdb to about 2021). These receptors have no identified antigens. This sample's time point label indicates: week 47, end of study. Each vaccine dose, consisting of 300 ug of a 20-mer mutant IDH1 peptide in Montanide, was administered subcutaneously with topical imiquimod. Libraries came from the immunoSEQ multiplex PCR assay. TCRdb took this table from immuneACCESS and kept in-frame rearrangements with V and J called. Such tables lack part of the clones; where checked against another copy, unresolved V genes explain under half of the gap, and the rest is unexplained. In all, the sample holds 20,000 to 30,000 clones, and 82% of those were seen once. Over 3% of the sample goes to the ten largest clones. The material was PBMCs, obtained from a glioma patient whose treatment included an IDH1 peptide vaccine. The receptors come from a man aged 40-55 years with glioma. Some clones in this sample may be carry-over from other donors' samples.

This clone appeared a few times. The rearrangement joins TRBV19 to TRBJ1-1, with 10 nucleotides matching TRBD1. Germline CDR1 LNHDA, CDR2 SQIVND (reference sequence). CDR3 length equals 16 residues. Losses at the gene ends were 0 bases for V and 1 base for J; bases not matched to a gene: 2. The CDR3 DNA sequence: TGTGCCAGTAGTATAGATCGGGACAGGGGGAACACTGAAGCTTTCTTT. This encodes CASSIDRDRGNTEAFF.

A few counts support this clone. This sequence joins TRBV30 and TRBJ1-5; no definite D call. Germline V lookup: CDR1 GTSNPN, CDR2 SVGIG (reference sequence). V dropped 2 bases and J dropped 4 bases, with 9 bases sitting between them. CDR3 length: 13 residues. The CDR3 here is CAWSSTENQPQHF. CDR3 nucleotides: TGTGCCTGGAGTAGCACGGAGAATCAGCCCCAGCATTTT. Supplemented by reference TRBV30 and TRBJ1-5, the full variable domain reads SQTIHQWPATLVQPVGSPLSLECTVEGTSNPNLYWYRQAAGRGLQLLFYSVGIGQISSEVPQNLSASRPQDRQFILSSKKLLLSDSGFYLCAWSSTENQPQHFGDGTRLSIL.

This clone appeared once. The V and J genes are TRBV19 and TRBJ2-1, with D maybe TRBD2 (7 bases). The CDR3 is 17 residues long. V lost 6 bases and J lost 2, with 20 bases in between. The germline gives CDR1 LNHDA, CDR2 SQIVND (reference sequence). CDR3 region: CASRGGAYRDPYNEQFF. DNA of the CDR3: TGTGCCAGTAGGGGGGGGGCCTACAGGGACCCCTACAATGAGCAGTTCTTC.

Here the CDR3 DNA reads TGTGCCAGCAGCCCGACAGGGTTACATGGCACAGATACGCAGTATTTT. Translating gives CASSPTGLHGTDTQYF. The chain combines TRBV7-3 with TRBJ2-3, with TRBD1 identical over 7 bases. Germline CDR1 SGHTA, CDR2 FQGTGA. V lost 5 bases to trimming and J lost 1 base; unmatched junction nucleotides: 9. This CDR3 has 16 amino acids.

The CDR3 DNA reads TGTGCCAGCAGTCCCTGGAGGGGACAGGGAGATCAGCCCCAGCATTTT. Encoded protein: CASSPWRGQGDQPQHF. The chain employs TRBV27 and TRBJ1-5, with TRBD1 matching over 9 bases. V lost 5 bases to trimming and J lost 5 bases; unmatched junction nucleotides: 10. The length of the CDR3 is 16 residues. Germline CDR1 is MNHEY and CDR2 is SMNVEV (reference sequence).

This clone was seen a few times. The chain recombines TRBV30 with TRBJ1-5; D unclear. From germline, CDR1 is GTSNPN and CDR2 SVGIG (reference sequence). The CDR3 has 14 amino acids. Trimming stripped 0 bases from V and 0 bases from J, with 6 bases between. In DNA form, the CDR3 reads TGTGCCTGGAGTGTACTGGGTAGCAATCAGCCCCAGCATTTT. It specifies CAWSVLGSNQPQHF.

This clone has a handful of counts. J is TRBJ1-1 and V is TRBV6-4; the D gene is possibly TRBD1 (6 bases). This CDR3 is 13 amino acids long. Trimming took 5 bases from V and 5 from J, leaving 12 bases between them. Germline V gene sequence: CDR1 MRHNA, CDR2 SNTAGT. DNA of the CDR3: TGTGCCAGCAGTATGACAGGCGGGACTGAAGCTTTCTTT. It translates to CASSMTGGTEAFF.

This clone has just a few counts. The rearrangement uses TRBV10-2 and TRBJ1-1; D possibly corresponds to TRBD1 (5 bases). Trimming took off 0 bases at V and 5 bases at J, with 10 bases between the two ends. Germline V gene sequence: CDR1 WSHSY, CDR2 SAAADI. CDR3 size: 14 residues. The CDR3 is CASSESWGSTEAFF. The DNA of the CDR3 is TGCGCCAGCAGTGAGTCGTGGGGGTCGACTGAAGCTTTCTTT.